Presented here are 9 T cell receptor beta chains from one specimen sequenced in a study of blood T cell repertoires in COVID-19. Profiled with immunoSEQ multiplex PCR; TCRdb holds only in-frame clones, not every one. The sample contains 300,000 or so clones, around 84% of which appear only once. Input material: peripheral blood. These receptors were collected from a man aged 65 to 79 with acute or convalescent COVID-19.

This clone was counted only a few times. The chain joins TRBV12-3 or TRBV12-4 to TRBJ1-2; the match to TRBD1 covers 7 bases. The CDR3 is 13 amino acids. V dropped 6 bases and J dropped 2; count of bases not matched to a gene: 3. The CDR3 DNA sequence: TGTGCCAGCAGCTCACAGGGGAACTATGGCTACACCTTC. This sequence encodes CASSSQGNYGYTF.

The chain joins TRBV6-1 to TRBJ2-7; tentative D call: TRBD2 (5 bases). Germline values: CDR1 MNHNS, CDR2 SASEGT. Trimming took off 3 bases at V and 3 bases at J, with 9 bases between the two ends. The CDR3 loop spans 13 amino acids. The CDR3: CASSDTRDYEQYF. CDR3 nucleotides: TGTGCCAGCAGTGATACGAGGGACTACGAGCAGTACTTC.

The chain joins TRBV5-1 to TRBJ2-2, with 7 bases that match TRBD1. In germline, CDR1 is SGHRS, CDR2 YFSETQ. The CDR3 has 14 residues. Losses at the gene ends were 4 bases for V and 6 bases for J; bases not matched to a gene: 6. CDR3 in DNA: TGCGCCAGCAGCGGGACGACAGGGTCCGGGGAGCTGTTTTTT. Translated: CASSGTTGSGELFF.

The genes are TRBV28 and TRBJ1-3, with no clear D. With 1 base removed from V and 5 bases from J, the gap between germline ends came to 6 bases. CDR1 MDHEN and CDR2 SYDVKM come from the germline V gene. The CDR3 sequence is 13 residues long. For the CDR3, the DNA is TGTGCCAGCAGTTTATCGGGTCGAAACACCATATATTTT. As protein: CASSLSGRNTIYF.

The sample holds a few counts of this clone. The chain's CDR3 is CASSYSSGPREQYF. The CDR3 DNA reads TGTGCCAGCAGTTACTCTAGCGGACCTAGGGAGCAGTACTTC. The chain is built from TRBV6-6 and TRBJ2-7; possible D gene TRBD2, 6 bases. Trimming pared 0 bases from V and 7 bases from J, leaving 13 bases between. Germline CDR1 and CDR2: MNHNY and SVGAGI (reference sequence). This CDR3 has 14 amino acids.

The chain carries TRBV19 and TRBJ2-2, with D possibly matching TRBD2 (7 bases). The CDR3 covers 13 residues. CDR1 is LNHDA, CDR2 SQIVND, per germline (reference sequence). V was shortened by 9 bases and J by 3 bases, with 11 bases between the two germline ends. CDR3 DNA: TGTGCCAGCCGGGGGGCAGACACCGGGGAGCTGTTTTTT. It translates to CASRGADTGELFF.

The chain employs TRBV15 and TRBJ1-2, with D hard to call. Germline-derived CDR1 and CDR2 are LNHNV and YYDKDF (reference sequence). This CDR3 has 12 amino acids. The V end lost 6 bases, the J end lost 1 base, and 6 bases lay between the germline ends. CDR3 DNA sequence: TGTGCCACCAGACAGATTAACTATGGCTACACCTTC. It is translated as CATRQINYGYTF.

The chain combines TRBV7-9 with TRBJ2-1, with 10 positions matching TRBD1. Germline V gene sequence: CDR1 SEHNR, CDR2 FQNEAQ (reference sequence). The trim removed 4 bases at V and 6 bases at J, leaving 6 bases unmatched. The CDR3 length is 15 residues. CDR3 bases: TGTGCCAGCAGCTCCCCGGACAGGGGGTTCAATGAGCAGTTCTTC. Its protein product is CASSSPDRGFNEQFF.

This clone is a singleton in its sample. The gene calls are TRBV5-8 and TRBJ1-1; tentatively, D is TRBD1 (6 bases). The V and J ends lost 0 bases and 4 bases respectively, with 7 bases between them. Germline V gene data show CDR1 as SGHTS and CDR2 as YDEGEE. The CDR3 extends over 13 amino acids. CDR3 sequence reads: CASSLGGGTEAFF. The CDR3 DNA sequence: TGTGCCAGCAGCTTGGGAGGGGGCACTGAAGCTTTCTTT.